Listed here are 18 T cell receptor beta chains from one sample, sequenced in a study of CD8+ T cells in alopecia areata. Investigators isolated RNA and reverse transcribed it into cDNA to act as the sequencing template. Generated by immunoSEQ multiplex PCR, the TCRdb table keeps only in-frame clones and is missing some. The repertoire includes 150,000 to 200,000 clones, approximately 65% of them detected once, and about 10% sits in the top ten. Here the sequenced sample was CD8+ T cells sorted from blood, taken at week 0. The receptor source for this set is a human donor with alopecia areata.

J is TRBJ2-5 and V is TRBV27; no definite D call. Germline-derived CDR1 and CDR2 are MNHEY and SMNVEV (reference sequence). V lost 3 bases and J 1 base, leaving 6 bases between the germline ends. This CDR3 comprises 13 residues. The CDR3 DNA is TGTGCCAGCAGTTTTTCGGTCCAAGAGACCCAGTACTTC. Its translation is CASSFSVQETQYF.

This clone was observed a handful of times. The chain is built from TRBV13 and TRBJ2-5, with TRBD2 identical over 12 bases. Germline assignment: CDR1 PRHDT and CDR2 FYEKMQ (reference sequence). Germline trimming cut 4 bases from V and 2 bases from J; bases unmatched to any gene: 8. The CDR3 spans 17 residues. The CDR3 sequence: CASSWGRTSGVQETQYF. The CDR3 region has the DNA TGTGCCAGCAGCTGGGGAAGGACTAGCGGGGTTCAAGAGACCCAGTACTTC.

Turning to this clone: The germline gene is not matched at one end of the junction; a read error may be the cause. This same CDR3 is encoded by further DNA sequences in the sample. This chain links TRBV23-1 with TRBJ1-5; the D is unclear. TRBV23-1 is treated as an ORF (open reading frame) with a function not yet certain. CDR3 length: 13 amino acids. The CDR3 DNA reads as TGCGCCAGCAGTCAAATAGGCAATCAGCCCCAGCACTTT. Translating it yields CASSQIGNQPQHF.

The chain combines TRBV4-1 with TRBJ2-7; D perhaps matches TRBD1 (5 bases). CDR3 length: 17 amino acids. From germline, CDR1 is MGHRA and CDR2 YSYEKL. The V end lost 0 bases, the J end lost 4 bases, and 19 bases lay between the germline ends. The CDR3 nucleotides are TGCGCCAGCAGCCAAGATCCCCTCCAGGGCCCCCGGTACGAGCAGTACTTC. This codes for CASSQDPLQGPRYEQYF.

The chain links TRBV9 to TRBJ2-7; D may be TRBD2 (5 bases). V dropped 5 bases and J dropped 2 bases, with 11 bases sitting between them. Looked up from germline, CDR1 is SGDLS and CDR2 is YYNGEE. The CDR3 length is 13 residues. DNA for the CDR3: TGTGCCAGCAGTGAAGACGGGACCTACGAGCAGTACTTC. Amino acids: CASSEDGTYEQYF.

V and J are TRBV2 and TRBJ1-1; no clear D gene. Germline CDR1 is SNHLY and CDR2 is FYNNEI. The V end was cut by 3 bases, the J end by 3 bases, with 5 bases between. The CDR3 has 12 residues. CDR3 protein: CASSDPDTEAFF. DNA of the CDR3: TGTGCCAGCAGTGATCCCGACACTGAAGCTTTCTTT.

V is TRBV29-1 and J is TRBJ1-1; 7 bases fit TRBD1. V lost 8 bases, J lost 5 bases, and 8 bases stayed unmatched. Germline V lookup: CDR1 SQVTM, CDR2 ANQGSEA. The length of the CDR3 is 12 residues. The CDR3 loop reads CSHDRARTEAFF. The CDR3 DNA reads as TGCAGCCACGACAGGGCGAGGACTGAAGCTTTCTTT.

The chain combines TRBV29-1 with TRBJ2-5; no clear D. The V gene lost 1 base and the J gene lost 6 bases, with 9 bases spanning the gap. The CDR3 has 12 residues. Germline lookup yields CDR1 SQVTM and CDR2 ANQGSEA. DNA for the CDR3: TGCAGCGTTGAAGGAGACCTCCAGACCCAGTACTTC. Amino acids: CSVEGDLQTQYF.

The chain carries TRBV7-9 and TRBJ2-3; D is possibly TRBD1 (6 bases). With 6 bases removed from V and 3 bases from J, the gap between germline ends came to 13 bases. This CDR3 contains 14 residues. Germline V gene lookup returns CDR1 SEHNR and CDR2 FQNEAQ (reference sequence). CDR3 DNA: TGTGCCAGCAGAGGACACCAGGGGACAGATACGCAGTATTTT. Encoded protein: CASRGHQGTDTQYF.

This chain joins TRBV15 and TRBJ1-2; 7 bases line up with TRBD1. V was clipped by 3 bases and J by 1 base; unmatched bases: 5. The CDR3 consists of 15 residues. Germline loops: CDR1 LNHNV, CDR2 YYDKDF (reference sequence). CDR3 in amino acids: CATSRRQGDNYGYTF. The CDR3 coding sequence is TGTGCCACCAGCAGGCGACAGGGAGATAACTATGGCTACACCTTC.

This CDR3 is CASSSDDGNEQFF. CDR3 DNA: TGTGCCAGCAGCTCGGACGACGGAAATGAGCAGTTCTTC. J is TRBJ2-1 and V is TRBV7-8; D ambiguous. V lost 4 bases, J lost 7 bases, and 11 bases lay in between. There are 13 residues in the CDR3. Germline CDR1 and CDR2: SGHVS and FQNEAQ.

The chain uses TRBV29-1 and TRBJ2-2; D is ambiguous. This CDR3 has 12 amino acids. Deletions cut 8 bases from V and 5 bases from J, with 12 bases between. Germline-derived CDR1 and CDR2 are SQVTM and ANQGSEA. The CDR3 DNA reads as TGCAGCATAGAGACCCGGACCGGGGAGCTGTTTTTT. It is translated as CSIETRTGELFF.

The V gene is TRBV4-1, the J gene TRBJ2-7; D gene uncertain. Trimming cost V 3 bases and J 3 bases, with 12 bases left between them. Per the germline V gene, CDR1 is MGHRA and CDR2 is YSYEKL. This CDR3 is 14 amino acids long. Here the CDR3 reads CASSQAYRYYEQYF. CDR3 DNA: TGCGCCAGCAGCCAGGCCTACCGATACTACGAGCAGTACTTC.

The chain uses TRBV27 and TRBJ2-5, with a weak D call TRBD1 (5 bases). The CDR3 is 15 amino acids. V shed 3 bases and J shed 0 bases, with 11 bases lying between them. The germline gives CDR1 MNHEY, CDR2 SMNVEV (reference sequence). For the CDR3, the DNA is TGTGCCAGCAGTTTTGGGGCAGTGTACCAAGAGACCCAGTACTTC. This sequence encodes CASSFGAVYQETQYF.

In its sample, this clone was seen a few times. The chain recombines TRBV7-9 with TRBJ2-7; D perhaps matches TRBD1 (6 bases). The CDR3 length is 13 residues. V lost 7 bases and J lost 7, with 17 bases in between. CDR1 and CDR2 from the germline V gene are SEHNR and FQNEAQ (reference sequence). CDR3 sequence (DNA): TGTGCCAGCACCGTGGGGGCCCCTCGGGAGCAGTACTTC. Protein sequence: CASTVGAPREQYF.

V and J are TRBV19 and TRBJ2-5, with a tentative D call TRBD1 (6 bases). Germline-derived CDR1 and CDR2 are LNHDA and SQIVND (reference sequence). The CDR3 length is 14 residues. V was pared by 1 base and J by 3 bases, with 9 bases between. CDR3 sequence (DNA): TGTGCCAGTAGTATAGTCGCAGGGGAAGAGACCCAGTACTTC. Protein product: CASSIVAGEETQYF.

The chain employs TRBV30 and TRBJ1-2; D not resolved. This CDR3 region has 11 residues. Germline CDR1 GTSNPN, CDR2 SVGIG (reference sequence). V was pared by 5 bases and J by 7 bases, with 11 bases between. DNA of the CDR3: TGTGCCTGGCGGTGGCTTGGTGGCTACACCTTC. Encoded protein: CAWRWLGGYTF.

The rearrangement uses TRBV30 and TRBJ2-7; D may correspond to TRBD1 or TRBD2 (5 bases each). The germline gives CDR1 GTSNPN, CDR2 SVGIG (reference sequence). V was cut by 3 bases and J by 7 bases, with 19 bases left in between. This CDR3 is 14 amino acids long. CDR3 coding DNA: TGTGCCTGGAGCCCCGGGACCCGGTCGGGAGAGCAGTACTTC. It specifies CAWSPGTRSGEQYF.